A selection of T cell receptor beta chains follows, all from one sample in a study of PD-1 blockade in mismatch repair-deficient tumors. The table came from immunoSEQ multiplex PCR; TCRdb's copy has only in-frame clones and leaves some out. The sample lists some 97,000 clones, approximately 83% occurring once. The source was peripheral blood, collected roughly 35 weeks after starting pembrolizumab. Receptors originate from an adult with mismatch repair-deficient cancer. CDR3s include the opening cysteine and the closing phenylalanine or tryptophan. A D gene is named only where the DNA matches it firmly. Where a row states a size, it is once, few, many or the class of an expanded clone; other rows omit it.

CDR3 length: 19
J gene: TRBJ2-1
clone size: once
D gene: TRBD2
V gene: TRBV23-1
CDR3 protein: CASSRPGTSGGSSYNEQFF
CDR3 DNA: TGCGCCAGCAGTCGCCCCGGGACTAGCGGGGGGAGCTCCTACAATGAGCAGTTCTTC

CDR3 length: 14
J gene: TRBJ2-7
clone size: -
D gene: -
V gene: TRBV6-1
CDR3 protein: CASSETYNSYEQYF
CDR3 DNA: TGTGCCAGCAGTGAAACTTACAACTCCTACGAGCAGTACTTC

CDR3 length: 16
J gene: TRBJ1-1
clone size: -
D gene: -
V gene: TRBV13
CDR3 protein: CASSYRVGPRDTEAFF
CDR3 DNA: TGTGCCAGCAGCTACAGGGTAGGTCCACGGGACACTGAAGCTTTCTTT

CDR3 length: 14
J gene: TRBJ2-2
clone size: -
D gene: -
V gene: TRBV7-2
CDR3 protein: CASSRLALTGELFF
CDR3 DNA: TGTGCCAGCAGCCGTCTAGCGCTCACCGGGGAGCTGTTTTTT

CDR3 length: 15
J gene: TRBJ2-2
clone size: few
D gene: -
V gene: TRBV6-1
CDR3 protein: CASNLNRAIAGELFF
CDR3 DNA: TGTGCCAGCAACCTGAACAGGGCCATAGCCGGGGAGCTGTTTTTT

CDR3 length: 11
J gene: TRBJ2-7
clone size: -
D gene: -
V gene: TRBV29-1
CDR3 protein: CSAREKNEQYF
CDR3 DNA: TGCAGCGCCAGGGAGAAGAACGAGCAGTACTTC

CDR3 length: 15
J gene: TRBJ2-3
clone size: -
D gene: TRBD2
V gene: TRBV9
CDR3 protein: CASSVSGTSGDTQYF
CDR3 DNA: TGTGCCAGCAGCGTCTCCGGGACTAGTGGGGATACGCAGTATTTT

CDR3 length: 16
J gene: TRBJ1-4
clone size: -
D gene: TRBD1
V gene: TRBV7-2
CDR3 protein: CASSPQGARTNEKLFF
CDR3 DNA: TGTGCCAGCAGTCCACAGGGGGCGCGAACTAATGAAAAACTGTTTTTT

CDR3 length: 15
J gene: TRBJ2-5
clone size: -
D gene: -
V gene: TRBV5-3
CDR3 protein: CARSCPRQSQETQYF
CDR3 DNA: TGTGCCAGAAGCTGCCCACGTCAGAGCCAAGAGACCCAGTACTTC

CDR3 length: 13
J gene: TRBJ1-5
clone size: -
D gene: -
V gene: TRBV5-1
CDR3 protein: CASSQDGNQPQHF
CDR3 DNA: TGCGCCAGCAGCCAGGACGGTAATCAGCCCCAGCATTTT

CDR3 length: 17
J gene: TRBJ2-3
clone size: -
D gene: -
V gene: TRBV9
CDR3 protein: CASSLEPSVLIKDTQYF
CDR3 DNA: TGTGCCAGCAGCCTAGAACCCAGCGTCCTTATTAAAGATACGCAGTATTTT

CDR3 length: 12
J gene: TRBJ1-1
clone size: -
D gene: -
V gene: TRBV18
CDR3 protein: CASSPGDGEAFF
CDR3 DNA: TGTGCCAGCTCACCAGGGGATGGTGAAGCTTTCTTT

CDR3 length: 12
J gene: TRBJ1-2
clone size: -
D gene: -
V gene: TRBV9
CDR3 protein: CASSGGTGGYTF
CDR3 DNA: TGTGCCAGCAGCGGGGGGACCGGGGGCTACACCTTC

CDR3 length: 16
J gene: TRBJ2-1
clone size: few
D gene: TRBD2
V gene: TRBV4-3
CDR3 protein: CASSQEVAGAYNEQFF
CDR3 DNA: TGCGCCAGCAGCCAAGAGGTAGCGGGAGCATACAATGAGCAGTTCTTC

CDR3 length: 13
J gene: TRBJ2-5
clone size: -
D gene: -
V gene: TRBV7-7
CDR3 protein: CASSVTVAETQYF
CDR3 DNA: TGTGCTAGCAGCGTTACTGTGGCAGAGACCCAGTACTTC

CDR3 length: 13
J gene: TRBJ2-7
clone size: once
D gene: -
V gene: TRBV10-3
CDR3 protein: CAIGGGLVYEQYF
CDR3 DNA: TGTGCTATTGGGGGGGGCCTAGTATACGAGCAGTACTTC

CDR3 length: 12
J gene: TRBJ2-7
clone size: -
D gene: -
V gene: TRBV6-6
CDR3 protein: CASSQLGYEQYF
CDR3 DNA: TGTGCCAGCAGCCAACTAGGCTACGAGCAGTACTTC

CDR3 length: 14
J gene: TRBJ2-7
clone size: -
D gene: -
V gene: TRBV6-5
CDR3 protein: CASRTTWDNYEQYF
CDR3 DNA: TGTGCCAGCAGAACAACGTGGGACAACTACGAGCAGTACTTC

CDR3 length: 15
J gene: TRBJ2-3
clone size: -
D gene: TRBD2
V gene: TRBV4-3
CDR3 protein: CASSPSGRGPDTQYF
CDR3 DNA: TGCGCCAGCAGCCCGAGCGGGAGGGGGCCAGATACGCAGTATTTT

CDR3 length: 14
J gene: TRBJ2-3
clone size: -
D gene: -
V gene: TRBV19
CDR3 protein: CASSLPGGPDTQYF
CDR3 DNA: TGTGCCAGTAGTCTCCCCGGGGGGCCAGATACGCAGTATTTT

CDR3 length: 16
J gene: TRBJ1-3
clone size: -
D gene: -
V gene: TRBV7-9
CDR3 protein: CASSLGPRAYGNTIYF
CDR3 DNA: TGTGCCAGCAGCTTAGGACCCAGGGCCTATGGAAACACCATATATTTT

CDR3 length: 17
J gene: TRBJ2-1
clone size: -
D gene: TRBD1
V gene: TRBV5-1
CDR3 protein: CASSDQTGGRNYNEQFF
CDR3 DNA: TGCGCCAGCAGCGACCAAACAGGGGGAAGGAATTACAATGAGCAGTTCTTC

CDR3 length: 13
J gene: TRBJ2-1
clone size: -
D gene: -
V gene: TRBV11-2
CDR3 protein: CASSTVPGHEQFF
CDR3 DNA: TGTGCCAGCAGCACCGTCCCCGGGCATGAGCAGTTCTTC

CDR3 length: 15
J gene: TRBJ2-1
clone size: few
D gene: -
V gene: TRBV9
CDR3 protein: CASSVVDGSGDEQFF
CDR3 DNA: TGTGCCAGCAGCGTAGTCGACGGGAGTGGCGATGAGCAGTTCTTC

CDR3 length: 15
J gene: TRBJ1-1
clone size: few
D gene: -
V gene: TRBV18
CDR3 protein: CASHREAGRNTEAFF
CDR3 DNA: TGTGCCAGCCACCGGGAGGCAGGGAGGAACACTGAAGCTTTCTTT

CDR3 length: 13
J gene: TRBJ2-7
clone size: -
D gene: -
V gene: TRBV6-6
CDR3 protein: CASNAGFTYEQYF
CDR3 DNA: TGTGCCAGCAATGCGGGATTTACCTACGAGCAGTACTTC

CDR3 length: 14
J gene: TRBJ1-1
clone size: -
D gene: -
V gene: TRBV18
CDR3 protein: CASSPSGQNTEAFF
CDR3 DNA: TGTGCCAGCTCACCATCAGGACAGAACACTGAAGCTTTCTTT

CDR3 length: 14
J gene: TRBJ2-2
clone size: -
D gene: -
V gene: TRBV25-1
CDR3 protein: CASRIDLDTGELFF
CDR3 DNA: TGTGCCAGCAGGATAGACTTGGACACCGGGGAGCTGTTTTTT

CDR3 length: 14
J gene: TRBJ1-3
clone size: -
D gene: -
V gene: TRBV6-5
CDR3 protein: CASRSGTPGNTIYF
CDR3 DNA: TGTGCCAGCAGATCCGGGACACCGGGAAACACCATATATTTT

CDR3 length: 14
J gene: TRBJ2-7
clone size: -
D gene: TRBD1
V gene: TRBV2
CDR3 protein: CASGRDSSSYEQYF
CDR3 DNA: TGTGCCAGCGGAAGGGACAGTAGCTCCTACGAGCAGTACTTC

CDR3 length: 14
J gene: TRBJ1-2
clone size: -
D gene: -
V gene: TRBV13
CDR3 protein: CASSLGRGHTGYTF
CDR3 DNA: TGTGCCAGCAGCTTAGGCCGGGGTCATACAGGCTACACCTTC

CDR3 length: 16
J gene: TRBJ1-1
clone size: -
D gene: -
V gene: TRBV27
CDR3 protein: CASSFGSRGFDTEAFF
CDR3 DNA: TGTGCCAGCAGTTTCGGGTCACGCGGGTTCGACACTGAAGCTTTCTTT

CDR3 length: 15
J gene: TRBJ2-5
clone size: once
D gene: -
V gene: TRBV4-1
CDR3 protein: CASRGRTGSQETQYF
CDR3 DNA: TGCGCCAGCAGGGGGAGGACAGGTTCCCAAGAGACCCAGTACTTC

CDR3 length: 18
J gene: TRBJ1-1
clone size: once
D gene: -
V gene: TRBV5-1
CDR3 protein: CASSSSLEKGAMNTEAFF
CDR3 DNA: TGCGCCAGCAGCTCAAGCTTAGAGAAAGGCGCGATGAACACTGAAGCTTTCTTT

CDR3 length: 13
J gene: TRBJ1-2
clone size: -
D gene: -
V gene: TRBV6-1
CDR3 protein: CASSELAGVGYTF
CDR3 DNA: TGTGCCAGCAGTGAACTGGCAGGTGTAGGCTACACCTTC